Listed here is a single T cell receptor (beta chain). Its antigen is not known. This entry belongs to a study of cytomegalovirus exposure and HLA in healthy donors. The study, taken as a whole, reports: The authors enumerated around 150 TCR beta chains as linked to cytomegalovirus. Reported results showed that the classifier diagnosed cytomegalovirus status with high specificity and sensitivity. Earlier analysis yielded a pattern in which most TCR beta V segments were productive about 87% or about 30% of the time. In a later analysis, most CMV-associated TCR beta chains appeared HLA-restricted.

This CDR3 comprises 16 residues. Germline-derived CDR1 and CDR2 are MGHRA and YSYEKL. Trimming left V 1 base short and J 0 bases short, with 12 bases between. The PCR ran on 60 Vbeta and 13 Jbeta primers. Sequencing was performed with immunoSEQ multiplex PCR; in TCRdb, only in-frame clones are kept and a portion is missing. This sample's table reports 60,000 to 80,000 clones. The sample taken for sequencing was PBMCs. The source of this sequence is a boy aged 5 to 17 in good health and CMV-seronegative. The genes are TRBV4-1 and TRBJ1-1, with a possible D match to TRBD1 (5 bases). Here the CDR3 reads CASSQGDSTLNTEAFF. The DNA of the CDR3 is TGCGCCAGCAGCCAAGGGGACTCGACCCTGAACACTGAAGCTTTCTTT.